Reported below is one T cell receptor (beta chain). This specimen comes from a study of blood T cell repertoires in COVID-19. Overall study context: There were acute and convalescent COVID-19 samples, and they came from the United States, Italy and Spain. T cells, B-cell-depleted T cells, or PBMCs provided the cDNA or gDNA that served as material.

The V end was cut by 7 bases, the J end by 3 bases, with 10 bases between. CDR1 SQVTM and CDR2 ANQGSEA come from the germline V gene. There are 12 residues in the CDR3. In the original workflow: Amplification with reference gene primers provided the estimates of nucleated cell counts. TCRdb's table, derived via immunoSEQ multiplex PCR, lists solely in-frame clones and lacks some. The V and J calls and clone size are taken from that table; D and trimming were inferred from the DNA. The table shows 56,000 or so clones, with about 86% occurring only once. The material sequenced was peripheral blood. The rearrangement links TRBV29-1 to TRBJ2-1; tentatively, D is TRBD1 (6 bases). The sequence derives from a woman at least 80 years old with active COVID-19. The CDR3 sequence: CSATGSYNEQFF. Here the CDR3 DNA reads TGCAGCGCAACAGGGAGCTACAATGAGCAGTTCTTC.